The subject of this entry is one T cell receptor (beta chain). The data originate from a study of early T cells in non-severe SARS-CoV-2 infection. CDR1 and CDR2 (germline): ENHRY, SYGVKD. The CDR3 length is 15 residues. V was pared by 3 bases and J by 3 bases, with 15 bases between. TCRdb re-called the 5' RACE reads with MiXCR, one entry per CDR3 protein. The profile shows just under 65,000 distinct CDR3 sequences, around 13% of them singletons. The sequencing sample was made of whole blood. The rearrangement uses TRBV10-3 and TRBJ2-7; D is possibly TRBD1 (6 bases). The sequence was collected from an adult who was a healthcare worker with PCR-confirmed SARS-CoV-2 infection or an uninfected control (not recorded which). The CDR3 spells CAISDPGHHDYEQYF. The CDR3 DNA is TGTGCCATCAGTGACCCGGGACACCACGACTACGAGCAGTACTTC.